The 18 T cell receptor beta chains reported below all come from one sample, sequenced in a study of cytomegalovirus exposure and HLA in healthy donors (dated by TCRdb to about 2017). Library construction relied on the immunoSEQ multiplex PCR assay. For the multiplex PCR, a mixture combining 60 forward primers for TCR Vbeta segments and 13 reverse primers for TCR Jbeta segments was used. TCRdb limited this immuneACCESS table to in-frame rearrangements with V and J called. A share of clones is missing; checked studies link under half to unresolved V genes, and the rest is unexplained. Recorded for this sample are around 300,000 clones; 84% of them occurred a single time. The top ten hold roughly 2% of the sample. Sequences were obtained from PBMCs. The receptor source for this set is a woman in her 40s in good health and CMV-seropositive.

V usage is TRBV27 and J usage is TRBJ2-1; 7 positions agree with TRBD1. CDR3 length: 16 residues. Germline values: CDR1 MNHEY, CDR2 SMNVEV (reference sequence). The junction had 11 bases not matched to a gene; V was cut back by 3 bases and J by 6 bases. In nucleotides, the CDR3 is TGTGCCAGCAGTTTGCGAGGGACAGTTACTTTCAATGAGCAGTTCTTC. Translation: CASSLRGTVTFNEQFF.

The chain is built from TRBV4-1 and TRBJ1-5; D gene ambiguous. This CDR3 has 14 residues. The germline gives CDR1 MGHRA, CDR2 YSYEKL. V lost 0 bases and J lost 4, with 7 bases in between. The CDR3: CASSQEEWNQPQHF. In DNA, the CDR3 is TGCGCCAGCAGCCAAGAAGAGTGGAATCAGCCCCAGCATTTT.

The chain uses TRBV27 and TRBJ1-4; TRBD1 might be the D (5 bases). The CDR3 consists of 14 residues. Between the trimmed V and J ends, which lost 5 bases and 3 bases, there was a span of 10 bases. Germline assignment: CDR1 MNHEY and CDR2 SMNVEV (reference sequence). The CDR3: CASSPQGANEKLFF. In DNA form, the CDR3 reads TGTGCCAGCAGTCCTCAAGGGGCTAATGAAAAACTGTTTTTT.

The rearrangement links TRBV28 to TRBJ2-3; TRBD1 aligns across 8 bases. The germline CDR1 and CDR2 sequences are MDHEN and SYDVKM. Trimming removed 4 bases from V and 2 bases from J; junction bases left unmatched: 5. CDR3 length: 15 amino acids. The CDR3 region has the DNA TGTGCCAGCAGTTCTCCGGACAGGGCCACAGATACGCAGTATTTT. This codes for CASSSPDRATDTQYF.

J is TRBJ2-3 and V is TRBV28; D might be TRBD1 (6 bases). The CDR3 is made up of 17 amino acids. Trimming removed 6 bases from V and 4 bases from J, with 23 bases in between. Germline V gene sequence: CDR1 MDHEN, CDR2 SYDVKM. CDR3 nucleotide sequence: TGTGCCAGCAGCATGCTTTCCGAGGCAGGGGTGCCAGATACGCAGTATTTT. Translating it yields CASSMLSEAGVPDTQYF.

The chain combines TRBV4-2 with TRBJ2-5; D is perhaps TRBD2 (7 bases). Trimming removed 4 bases from V and 2 bases from J, with 17 bases in between. Germline CDR1 and CDR2: LGHNA and YNFKEQ. The CDR3 totals 16 residues. The CDR3 is CASSPGGTGAQETQYF. CDR3 sequence (DNA): TGTGCCAGCAGCCCCGGGGGGACGGGGGCACAAGAGACCCAGTACTTC.

CDR3 in DNA: TGTGCCAGCAGCGCAGGGACAGGGGACACTGAAGCTTTCTTT. Its protein product is CASSAGTGDTEAFF. The chain joins TRBV9 to TRBJ1-1; 10 bases map to TRBD1. With V trimmed by 3 bases and J by 3 bases, 2 bases remained unmatched. This CDR3 is 14 amino acids long. CDR1 and CDR2 from the germline V gene are SGDLS and YYNGEE.

The genes are TRBV7-9 and TRBJ2-2, with 12 bases aligning to TRBD2. After removal of 4 bases from V and 4 bases from J, the junction contained 7 bases not matched to a gene. Germline loops: CDR1 SEHNR, CDR2 FQNEAQ (reference sequence). The CDR3 consists of 17 residues. The CDR3 here is CASSSTSGRRVTGELFF. CDR3 nucleotides: TGTGCCAGCAGCTCAACTAGCGGGAGGCGCGTCACCGGGGAGCTGTTTTTT.

The chain recombines TRBV7-2 with TRBJ2-1, with 9 bases lining up with TRBD2. The germline V gene encodes CDR1 SGHTA and CDR2 FQGNSA. The CDR3 runs to 16 residues. V lost 5 bases to trimming and J lost 4 bases; unmatched junction nucleotides: 9. In nucleotides, the CDR3 is TGTGCCAGCAGCCCCCAAGGACTAGCGTTTTACAATGAGCAGTTCTTC. Its translation: CASSPQGLAFYNEQFF.

The rearrangement joins TRBV5-1 to TRBJ1-2; TRBD1 agrees at 10 bases. The CDR3 has 15 amino acids. Germline loops: CDR1 SGHRS, CDR2 YFSETQ. V trimming: 5 bases; J trimming: 1 base; junction bases outside the gene matches: 5. The DNA for the CDR3 is TGCGCCAGCAGGGACGGGACAGGGGATAACTATGGCTACACCTTC. Encoded protein: CASRDGTGDNYGYTF.

J is TRBJ2-2 and V is TRBV30, with TRBD1 as a possible D gene (5 bases). Germline CDR1 reads GTSNPN; CDR2 reads SVGIG (reference sequence). The CDR3 consists of 16 residues. Between the trimmed V and J ends, which lost 2 bases and 5 bases, there was a span of 18 bases. The CDR3 DNA follows: TGTGCCTGGAGTCCCTTTCTTAAGGGGAATACCGGGGAGCTGTTTTTT. The encoded protein is CAWSPFLKGNTGELFF.

The V and J genes are TRBV7-9 and TRBJ2-4; a weak D match, TRBD1 (6 bases). The germline CDR1 and CDR2 sequences are SEHNR and FQNEAQ (reference sequence). The length of the CDR3 is 15 residues. V was cut by 3 bases and J by 0 bases, with 9 bases left in between. The CDR3 region has the DNA TGTGCCAGCAGCTTCGGGGACATAGCCAAAAACATTCAGTACTTC. Translation gives CASSFGDIAKNIQYF.

In this sample, this clone turned up a few times. This chain connects TRBV5-1 to TRBJ1-1; 8 nucleotides agree with TRBD1. V was clipped by 6 bases and J by 3 bases; unmatched bases: 10. CDR3 length: 15 amino acids. In germline, CDR1 is SGHRS, CDR2 YFSETQ. The CDR3 DNA sequence: TGCGCCAGCACCGGGGGCAGGGGGCAGGACACTGAAGCTTTCTTT. Its protein is CASTGGRGQDTEAFF.

The chain recombines TRBV30 with TRBJ2-5, with 9 bases lining up with TRBD2. V was pared by 0 bases and J by 5 bases, with 7 bases of the junction left unmatched. The CDR3 is 15 amino acids. Germline V gene sequence: CDR1 GTSNPN, CDR2 SVGIG (reference sequence). The CDR3 bases are TGTGCCTGGAGTGTACAAGCGGGAGGAGCGGAGACCCAGTACTTC. Residues: CAWSVQAGGAETQYF.

This clone came up a few times. This rearrangement joins TRBV19 to TRBJ2-1; D is unresolved. The CDR3 covers 18 residues. Trimming pared 3 bases from V and 1 base from J, leaving 19 bases between. The germline gives CDR1 LNHDA, CDR2 SQIVND (reference sequence). DNA of the CDR3: TGTGCCAGTAGTATCCCCCCCTCCTTTGGCGGTTCCTACAATGAGCAGTTCTTC. It specifies CASSIPPSFGGSYNEQFF.

This clone was found once. V usage is TRBV28 and J usage is TRBJ2-1; 10 nucleotides line up with TRBD2. Germline V gene lookup returns CDR1 MDHEN and CDR2 SYDVKM. The CDR3 extends over 19 amino acids. The trim removed 5 bases at V and 4 bases at J, leaving 17 bases unmatched. The CDR3 region is CASSPHAYLSLAGYNEQFF. DNA for the CDR3: TGTGCCAGCAGTCCCCATGCCTATCTATCACTAGCGGGGTACAATGAGCAGTTCTTC.

This chain uses TRBV19 with TRBJ1-1; D unresolved. Germline CDR1 and CDR2: LNHDA and SQIVND (reference sequence). This CDR3 comprises 13 residues. Trimming removed 5 bases from V and 1 base from J, with 8 bases in between. The CDR3 sequence is CASSDQRNTEAFF. CDR3 nucleotide sequence: TGTGCCAGTAGTGACCAGCGGAACACTGAAGCTTTCTTT. Full variable domain (remainder filled in from reference TRBV19 and TRBJ1-1): DGGITQSPKYLFRKEGQNVTLSCEQNLNHDAMYWYRQDPGQGLRLIYYSQIVNDFQKGDIAEGYSVSREKKESFPLTVTSAQKNPTAFYLCASSDQRNTEAFFGQGTRLTVV.

V gene TRBV7-8 combines with J gene TRBJ1-1; TRBD1 matches at 8 bases. The ends lost 3 bases at V and 12 bases at J; junction bases unmatched: 15. Germline values: CDR1 SGHVS, CDR2 FQNEAQ. CDR3 length: 15 amino acids. The CDR3 DNA sequence: TGTGCCAGCAGCTTTTCTGCCGGGGGGACAGGTTCCCCTTTCTTT. Its translation: CASSFSAGGTGSPFF.